This T cell receptor (beta chain) is drawn from a study of early T cells in non-severe SARS-CoV-2 infection. The TCR library protocol attached unique molecular identifiers to the individual cDNA molecules. One entry per CDR3 protein results from TCRdb running MiXCR on the 5' RACE reads. The repertoire holds 40,000 to 60,000 distinct CDR3 sequences, 10% to 15% seen once, with 9.1% in the top ten. Germline values: CDR1 SQVTM, CDR2 ANQGSEA. CDR3 size: 11 residues. V lost 3 bases and J 8 bases, leaving 8 bases between the germline ends. This clonotype was seen repeatedly, ten times or more. The gene calls are TRBV29-1 and TRBJ2-4; D is ambiguous. The sequence was collected from an adult who was a healthcare worker with PCR-confirmed SARS-CoV-2 infection or an uninfected control (not recorded which). What was sequenced was whole blood. Here the CDR3 DNA reads TGCAGCGTTGACGTTGGGGACATTCAGTACTTC. Its translation is CSVDVGDIQYF.